The clone carrying this TCR beta chain was counted ten times or more. As yet, its antigen is unknown. CDR3 length: 15 amino acids. From germline, CDR1 is MNHNS and CDR2 SASEGT. With 6 bases removed from V and 4 bases from J, the gap between germline ends came to 18 bases. This sample is drawn from a study of Graves' ophthalmopathy and Graves' hyperthyroidism. Overall study: At the time of initial diagnosis and before any treatment, peripheral blood was collected. Study-wide findings and caveats: Appearing in blood as well were most expanded thyroid clonotypes above 0.001 frequency.

In donors with ophthalmopathy, activity was moderate-to-severe, with CAS ≥3, NOSPECS ≥4 and duration under 3 months. From RNA, the CDR3 regions of TCR beta chains were amplified and sequenced. RT-PCR in the first round used HTBI primers; a second-round multiplex PCR followed. TCRdb called the multiplex PCR reads again in MiXCR, with one record for every CDR3 protein. Here the sample spans a few hundred thousand distinct CDR3 sequences, around 17% being singletons. The sequence was obtained from a woman between 18 and 30 years old with Graves' ophthalmopathy. V gene TRBV6-1 combines with J gene TRBJ1-2; a possible D gene is TRBD1 (6 bases). What was sequenced was peripheral blood. The CDR3 DNA reads TGTGCCAGCAGAGACCCTCACAGGGCGGGCTATGGCTACACCTTC. It yields the protein CASRDPHRAGYGYTF.